The sequence of this T cell receptor beta chain was determined in a study of regulatory T cells in long-lasting Graves disease listed by TCRdb under 2021. With regard to the full study: Persistent Graves' disease was defined as persistently positive TSH receptor autoantibodies together with antithyroid drug treatment for over 5 years. Persistent Graves' disease patients were compared with newly diagnosed Graves' disease patients by peripheral blood TCR sequencing and RNA sequencing. The study was registered as a clinical trial and conducted in China. A total of roughly 35 samples underwent TCR sequencing: around 13 from persistent and about 20 from newly diagnosed Graves' disease patients. Antithyroid drugs had been taken for approximately ten years on average by persistent Graves' disease patients in the clinical cohort. Beyond this particular receptor, the publication reports: TRBV28, TRBJ1-2 and TRBJ2-5 were preferentially used in persistent disease, while TRBV20-1 and TRBJ2-1 were favored in newly diagnosed disease. Compared with newly diagnosed patients, persistent Graves' disease patients had lower TCR Shannon entropy and fewer highly expanded clones, which suggests clonal expansion. Because the primary lesion, thyroid tissue, could not be accessed, the study looked at peripheral blood alone. A larger number of public clonotypes was shared among persistent patients (fewer than 3,000) than among newly diagnosed patients (approximately 1,000). Sequencing and analysis were restricted to the TCR beta chain. As a limitation, the authors acknowledged that the small sample size may reduce accuracy.

Reading the germline V gene gives CDR1 MDHEN and CDR2 SYDVKM. Trimming leaves V shorter by 6 bases and J shorter by 4 bases, with the junction holding 3 bases beyond the gene matches. Including the terminal cysteine and phenylalanine, the CDR3 comprises 14 residues. Solely the CDR3 DNA is kept, with 42 bases framed from the first base. This clonotype was counted many times. What this receptor recognizes is not known. The input lacks base qualities; no much larger clone sits a single base away. Library preparation employed multiplex PCR. The listed sequencing device is Illumina HiSeq 4000. TCR beta libraries were built with iRepertoire HTBI primers and Arm-PCR amplification of CDR3 regions. Before sequencing, the PCR products went through gel purification. The paper's processing steps were these. Across samples, roughly 60 TRBV and 14 TRBJ segments were identified and used for gene usage analysis of CDR3 amino acid clonotypes. Filtered high-quality paired reads were merged into contigs using COPE and FqMerger. BLAST was used to align contigs to IMGT TRBV, TRBD and TRBJ reference genes, and CDR3 was defined according to IMGT. Clonotypes above 0.1% frequency were classified as highly expanded clones. Shannon entropy served as the measure of repertoire diversity, while the Gini coefficient captured V-J evenness. Clonotypes shared by more than one individual were considered public. TCRdb trimmed public reads at Q25 via fastp, called clones via MiXCR and kept in-frame beta chains. Rows with one shared CDR3 protein collapse into an entry with the most common genes and DNA. These V and J calls rely on TCRdb rather than the paper's analysis. In all, the sample holds about 470,000 distinct CDR3 sequences, and 20% to 25% of those were seen once. The ten largest make up more than 6% of the sample.

What this sample's time point label stands for: persistent/refractory GD, antithyroid drugs over 5 years with positive TRAb. For both TCR sequencing and RNA sequencing, RNA was extracted from PBMCs in TRIzol. The diagnosis of Graves' disease was made according to American Thyroid Association guidelines. The patients came from an endocrinology department in Xi'an, China. From each patient, approximately 10 milliliters of peripheral blood was collected into an EDTA anticoagulant tube. Ficoll Paque Plus density gradient separation was used to isolate PBMCs, and no further T cell sorting was done. An Agilent 2100 Bioanalyzer and agarose gel were used to assess RNA quality, and a NanoDrop 2000 was used to measure RNA concentration.

The chain was built from TRBV28 and TRBJ1-6; 7 bases in the junction line up with TRBD1. The clonotype originates from a female donor with Graves disease. Sequenced here: peripheral blood mononuclear cells (PBMCs), sampled when the disease was refractory, from a patient treated with antithyroid drugs. At the DNA level, the sequence is TGTGCCAGCAGAAACAGGGGTTATAATTCACCCCTCCACTTT. Translation gives CASRNRGYNSPLHF.